Listed below are T cell receptor beta chains from one sample, sequenced in a study of T cell repertoires in cytomegalovirus infection. MiXCR, applied by TCRdb to the reads, yields one record per CDR3 protein. The data hold some 590,000 distinct CDR3 sequences, with approximately 40% observed a single time. Which antigens these TCRs recognize remains unknown. The specimen was cultured PBMCs, collected from culture after CMV antigen stimulation. These receptors all come from a human donor in good health (CMV status not recorded). Some clones in this sample may be carry-over from other donors' samples. Both conserved end residues are part of each CDR3. D genes are given only for firm matches. Only some rows state a clone size, as once, few, many or a class for expanded clones.

TRBD1	.	TRBJ1-5	TRBV7-9	TGTGCCAGCAGCTTGTCCCCATCGACAGGGTACGATCAGCCCCAGCATTTT	CASSLSPSTGYDQPQHF
TRBD1	.	TRBJ2-1	TRBV2	TGTGCCAGCAGTGAATACTGGGGCCCCGGGACAGGGTACCGGAATGAGCAGTTCTTC	CASSEYWGPGTGYRNEQFF
.	once	TRBJ2-7	TRBV7-9	TGTGCCAGCAGCTTAGATGATCGGGGTTCCCGCGAGCAGTACTTC	CASSLDDRGSREQYF
.	few	TRBJ1-3	TRBV7-2	TGTGCCAGCAGCTTAGGGGGGATGGGCAGAAACACCATATATTTT	CASSLGGMGRNTIYF
.	.	TRBJ2-2	TRBV28	TGTGCCAGCCAGCCAGGGAGTGTTAGCACCGGGGAGCTGTTTTTT	CASQPGSVSTGELFF
.	.	TRBJ1-1	TRBV12-5	TGTGCTAGTGGTTGGGCCCTCCTGGGGGAAGCTTTCTTT	CASGWALLGEAFF
.	.	TRBJ1-6	TRBV20-1	TGCAGTGCTAAGGGCGCGGCAGGTATTAATTCACCCCTCCACTTT	CSAKGAAGINSPLHF
.	few	TRBJ1-5	TRBV7-2	TGTGCCAGCAGCTTAGGTCGGGGCAGGAGCAATCAGCCCCAGCATTTT	CASSLGRGRSNQPQHF
TRBD1	few	TRBJ1-1	TRBV12-3/TRBV12-4	TGTGCCAGCAGCTTACGACAGGGCGCGAACACTGAAGCTTTCTTT	CASSLRQGANTEAFF
TRBD2	.	TRBJ2-3	TRBV5-4	TGTGCCAGCAGCATCCCGGGACTAGCGGGGGGGCGGTCAGATACGCAGTATTTT	CASSIPGLAGGRSDTQYF
.	.	TRBJ2-1	TRBV6-6	TGTGCCAGCAGGAACCCCCACAATGAGCAGTTCTTC	CASRNPHNEQFF
.	.	TRBJ1-2	TRBV7-2	TGTGCCAGCAGCTTAAGTCCAGGGCTTTATGGCTACACCTTC	CASSLSPGLYGYTF
.	.	TRBJ1-2	TRBV7-9	TGTGCCAGCAGCTACGGACAGCTTGGCTATGGCTACACCTTC	CASSYGQLGYGYTF
TRBD2	.	TRBJ2-1	TRBV5-5	TGTGCCAGCAGCGTGATGCGGGGGGGAAGCTCCTACAATGAGCAGTTCTTC	CASSVMRGGSSYNEQFF
.	.	TRBJ2-3	TRBV6-1	TGTGCCAGCAACGAGGGGGAAGGAAGCACAGATACGCAGTATTTT	CASNEGEGSTDTQYF
TRBD2	.	TRBJ2-1	TRBV6-6	TGTGCCAGCAGTTTAGCGGGGGTCCCGTTGGAGCAGTTCTTC	CASSLAGVPLEQFF
.	.	TRBJ2-1	TRBV11-3	TGTGCCAGCAGCCAAGGACGGGCGGCCAATGAGCAGTTCTTC	CASSQGRAANEQFF
TRBD1	.	TRBJ1-5	TRBV2	TGTGCCATCGGACAGGGGGCCGATCAGCCCCAGCATTTT	CAIGQGADQPQHF
.	.	TRBJ2-7	TRBV5-1	TGCGCCAGCAGCTTGGGGCCAAACGACAGGTACAGGGCCTACGAGCAGTACTTC	CASSLGPNDRYRAYEQYF
.	.	TRBJ1-3	TRBV4-1	TGCGCCAGCAAGGGCGTCTCTGGAAACACCATATATTTT	CASKGVSGNTIYF
.	.	TRBJ1-6	TRBV6-1	TGTGCCAGCAGGGAGGCGGGAATAACCCTTACTTCACCCCTCCACTTT	CASREAGITLTSPLHF
.	few	TRBJ1-1	TRBV11-2	TGTGCCAGCACCTATAGTGGGGCCGCGGGGGCTTTCTTT	CASTYSGAAGAFF
TRBD2	.	TRBJ2-5	TRBV7-6	TGTGCCAGCAGCTTAGGATACGGGGGGGAGACCCAGTACTTC	CASSLGYGGETQYF
TRBD2	.	TRBJ2-3	TRBV27	TGTGCCAGCAGGCCAGCGGGAGGGCCACCAGATACGCAGTATTTT	CASRPAGGPPDTQYF
.	.	TRBJ2-2	TRBV7-2	TGTGCCAGCAGCCCAACCTCCGTAGCTGGGTTCGGGGAGCTGTTTTTT	CASSPTSVAGFGELFF
.	few	TRBJ1-4	TRBV19	TGTGCCAGTAGTATTTGGCGTGGGTCGGCTAATGAAAAACTGTTTTTT	CASSIWRGSANEKLFF
.	once	TRBJ2-1	TRBV12-3/TRBV12-4	TGTGCCAGCAGTCTTAGGCCTCCTATGCATCAGTTCTTC	CASSLRPPMHQFF
TRBD1	few	TRBJ2-5	TRBV6-1	TGTGCCAGCATCGGACAGGGTTCGGAGACCCAGTACTTC	CASIGQGSETQYF
.	few	TRBJ2-3	TRBV11-2	TGTGCCAGCAGCTTAGTGTTGGGGTCCGATACGCAGTATTTT	CASSLVLGSDTQYF
TRBD1	.	TRBJ2-2	TRBV6-1	TGTGCCAGCAGTGCGGATACAGGGGGCTGGACCGGGGAGCTGTTTTTT	CASSADTGGWTGELFF
TRBD1	.	TRBJ2-1	TRBV19	TGTGCCAGTACCCGACAGGGGAGGTCCTACAATGAGCAGTTCTTC	CASTRQGRSYNEQFF
.	.	TRBJ1-6	TRBV20-1	TGCAGTGCTAGAGATTCCCCTGGGCAGGTTTACAGCTCCTATAATTCACCCCTCCACTTT	CSARDSPGQVYSSYNSPLHF
.	.	TRBJ2-7	TRBV5-1	TGCGCCAGCAGCTTGGGAGGGGCCCCTGTCTACGAGCAGTACTTC	CASSLGGAPVYEQYF
.	.	TRBJ2-7	TRBV7-9	TGTGCCAGCAGCTGGTCGGTGGAGGGCCACGAGCAGTACTTC	CASSWSVEGHEQYF
.	few	TRBJ2-7	TRBV10-3	TGTGCCATCAGTGAAATTAGATCTCGGACCGCCTACGAGCAGTACTTC	CAISEIRSRTAYEQYF
.	.	TRBJ1-1	TRBV7-6	TGTGCCAGCCAAAGCAGAGTCATGAACACTGAAGCTTTCTTT	CASQSRVMNTEAFF
.	few	TRBJ1-2	TRBV7-2	TGTGCCAGCAGCTTCGCGGGACTTAACTATGGCTACACCTTC	CASSFAGLNYGYTF
.	few	TRBJ1-4	TRBV28	TGTGCCAGCACCGACCAGGCTGCCTTGGGTGAAAAACTGTTTTTT	CASTDQAALGEKLFF
.	many	TRBJ2-7	TRBV7-2	TGTGCCAGCAGCCCCTCCCCCTACGAGCAGTACTTC	CASSPSPYEQYF
TRBD1	.	TRBJ2-2	TRBV4-1	TGCGCCAGCAGCCGGGGCGACGGACAGGGGGCCGGGGAGCTGTTTTTT	CASSRGDGQGAGELFF
TRBD1	.	TRBJ1-1	TRBV7-8	TGTGCCAGCAGCACCCGACAGGGCATGAACACTGAAGCTTTCTTT	CASSTRQGMNTEAFF
TRBD1	few	TRBJ2-1	TRBV13	TGTGCCAGCAGCCCAGACAGGGGTGAGCAGTTCTTC	CASSPDRGEQFF
.	once	TRBJ1-1	TRBV18	TGTGCCAGCTCACCACTAAGACAGAAAACTGAAGCTTTCTTT	CASSPLRQKTEAFF
.	.	TRBJ2-3	TRBV7-9	TGTGCCAGCAGCCCAGGCTATGGCGGGAGCACAGATACGCAGTATTTT	CASSPGYGGSTDTQYF
TRBD2	few	TRBJ2-2	TRBV7-2	TGTGCCAGCAGCACAAGCCGACTAGCGGGGACGAACACCGGGGAGCTGTTTTTT	CASSTSRLAGTNTGELFF
.	.	TRBJ2-5	TRBV4-1	TGCGCCAGCAGCCAAGGCCCACTCACTAGTTTGGAGACCCAGTACTTC	CASSQGPLTSLETQYF